Below are 5 T cell receptor beta chains sequenced from a single sample in a study of human T cells and chemical hapten exposure. The sample's time point: healthy volunteer bleed at 6 weeks. Unfractionated whole blood yielded the extracted total RNA. MiXCR, run by TCRdb on the RACE reads, gives a single entry per CDR3 protein. Among around 80,000 distinct CDR3 sequences, 8.6% were seen once, and the ten largest hold over 1.5%. The source material was whole blood. These receptors originate from a male donor in good health. Some clones in this sample may be carry-over from other donors' samples.

The CDR3 nucleotides read TGTGCCAGCAGCCAAGGCTGGGACAGGAATAATCTATCTAGCCGTAATTCACCCCTCCACTTT. This encodes CASSQGWDRNNLSSRNSPLHF. The chain is built from TRBV12-3 or TRBV12-4 and TRBJ1-6; 8 bases line up with TRBD1. Losses at the gene ends were 6 bases for V and 6 bases for J; bases not matched to a gene: 25. The CDR3 is 21 amino acids.

V is TRBV10-3 and J is TRBJ2-3; TRBD2 aligns across 8 bases. The germline gives CDR1 ENHRY, CDR2 SYGVKD. The CDR3 has 17 amino acids. J was trimmed by 1 base and V by 0 bases; bases with no gene match: 6. In DNA, the CDR3 is TGTGCCATCAGTGAGTCTGGCCTTAGCGGGGGCACAGATACGCAGTATTTT. It yields the protein CAISESGLSGGTDTQYF.

This clonotype was detected only a few times. One junction end does not reproduce the germline sequence, and a read error may be involved. This chain links TRBV13 with TRBJ1-6, with TRBD1 matching over 9 bases. Germline CDR1 and CDR2: PRHDT and FYEKMQ (reference sequence). There are 14 residues in the CDR3. The CDR3 protein is CASSLGQGRSPLHF. The CDR3 DNA follows: TGTGCCAGCAGCCTAGGACAGGGGAGATCACCCCTCCACTTT.

V and J are TRBV6-4 and TRBJ2-5, with TRBD2 matching 10 bases. V was pared by 3 bases and J by 5 bases, with 3 bases of the junction left unmatched. In germline, CDR1 is MRHNA, CDR2 SNTAGT. CDR3 length equals 14 residues. CDR3 bases: TGTGCCAGCAGTGAGGCTAGCGGGAGTGAGACCCAGTACTTC. It yields the protein CASSEASGSETQYF.

V and J are TRBV18 and TRBJ2-3, with 11 bases aligning to TRBD2. J lost 4 bases, V lost 2 bases, and 5 bases had no gene match. The CDR3 has 16 amino acids. CDR1 KGHSH and CDR2 LQKENI come from the germline V gene. The DNA of the CDR3 is TGTGCCAGCTCACCAACTACTAGCGGGAGAGCAGATACGCAGTATTTT. Amino acids: CASSPTTSGRADTQYF. Based on the CDR3 plus reference TRBV18 and TRBJ2-3, the full variable domain is NAGVMQNPRHLVRRRGQEARLRCSPMKGHSHVYWYRQLPEEGLKFMVYLQKENIIDESGMPKERFSAEFPKEGPSILRIQQVVRGDSAAYFCASSPTTSGRADTQYFGPGTRLTVL.